This TCR beta chain is from a study of blood T cell repertoires in COVID-19. Study information: Donors in the United States, Italy and Spain gave samples during acute or convalescent COVID-19.

TCRdb keeps only in-frame clones here, not all; method: immunoSEQ multiplex PCR. Here the sample spans approximately 220,000 clones, less than 90% being singletons. This clone was detected once. The sequencing input was PBMCs or T cells enriched from blood (not recorded which). The TCR comes from a woman aged 25 to 45 who had been exposed to COVID-19.

The CDR3 DNA reads TGTGCCATCAGTGTTGAGGGCACTGAAGCTTTCTTT. Its translation: CAISVEGTEAFF. The gene calls are TRBV10-3 and TRBJ1-1; unclear D gene. The V and J ends lost 4 bases and 4 bases respectively, with 7 bases between them. This CDR3 region has 12 residues. Germline V lookup: CDR1 ENHRY, CDR2 SYGVKD.